This note documents a single T cell receptor (beta chain) sequence. The antigen is not known. The PCR employed 60 Vbeta primers together with 13 Jbeta primers. Measured with immunoSEQ multiplex PCR; TCRdb has only the in-frame clones, and not every one. The data hold 150,000 or so clones, with under 85% observed a single time. This sample is drawn from a study of cytomegalovirus exposure and HLA in healthy donors. Study-wide results and caveats: Sequencing had likely introduced a cluster of highly shared sequence variants as an artifact. A few V segments could not be told apart, such as TRBV6-2 and TRBV6-3, and were left out.

CDR1 is SGHTA and CDR2 is FQGNSA in the germline V gene. The CDR3 consists of 14 residues. The trim removed 5 bases at V and 5 bases at J, leaving 9 bases unmatched. The sample taken for sequencing was PBMCs. The chain joins TRBV7-2 to TRBJ2-7, with TRBD1 identical over 7 bases. This TCR was sampled from a woman aged 25-40 years in good health and CMV-seronegative. CDR3 sequence: CASSLLTGLDEQYF. DNA of the CDR3: TGTGCCAGCAGCCTCCTGACAGGGTTAGACGAGCAGTACTTC.